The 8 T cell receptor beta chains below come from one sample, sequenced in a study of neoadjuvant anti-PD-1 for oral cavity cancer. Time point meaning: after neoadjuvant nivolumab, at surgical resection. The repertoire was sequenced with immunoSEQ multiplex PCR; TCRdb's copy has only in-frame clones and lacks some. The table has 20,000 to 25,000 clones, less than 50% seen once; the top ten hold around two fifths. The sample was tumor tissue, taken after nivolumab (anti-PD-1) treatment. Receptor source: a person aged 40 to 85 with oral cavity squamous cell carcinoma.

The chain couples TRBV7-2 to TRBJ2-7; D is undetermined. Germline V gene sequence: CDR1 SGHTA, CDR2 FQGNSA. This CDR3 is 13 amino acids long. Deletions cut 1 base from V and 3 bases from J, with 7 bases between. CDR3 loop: CASSLEPVYEQYF. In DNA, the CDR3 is TGTGCCAGCAGCTTAGAGCCAGTCTACGAGCAGTACTTC.

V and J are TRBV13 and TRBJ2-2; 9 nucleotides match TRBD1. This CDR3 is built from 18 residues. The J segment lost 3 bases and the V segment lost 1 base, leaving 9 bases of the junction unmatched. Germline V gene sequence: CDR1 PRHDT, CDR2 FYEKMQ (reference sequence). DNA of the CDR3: TGTGCCAGCAGCTTAGTCCCTCCCGGGACAGGGTACACCGGGGAGCTGTTTTTT. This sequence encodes CASSLVPPGTGYTGELFF.

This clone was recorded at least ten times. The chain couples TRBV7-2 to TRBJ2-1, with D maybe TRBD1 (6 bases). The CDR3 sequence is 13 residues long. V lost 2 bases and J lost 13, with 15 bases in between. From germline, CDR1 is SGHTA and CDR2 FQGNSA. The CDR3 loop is CASSLNRDKSQFF. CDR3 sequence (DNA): TGTGCCAGCAGCTTAAACCGGGACAAATCTCAGTTCTTC.

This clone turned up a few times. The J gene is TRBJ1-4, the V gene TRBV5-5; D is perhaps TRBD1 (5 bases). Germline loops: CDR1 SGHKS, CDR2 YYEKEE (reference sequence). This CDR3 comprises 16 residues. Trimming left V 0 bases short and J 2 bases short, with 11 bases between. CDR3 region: CASSLEGSRTNEKLFF. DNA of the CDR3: TGTGCCAGCAGCTTGGAGGGGAGCAGGACTAATGAAAAACTGTTTTTT. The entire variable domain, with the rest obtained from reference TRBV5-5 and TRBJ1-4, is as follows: DAGVTQSPTHLIKTRGQQVTLRCSPISGHKSVSWYQQVLGQGPQFIFQYYEKEERGRGNFPDRFSARQFPNYSSELNVNALLLGDSALYLCASSLEGSRTNEKLFFGSGTQLSVL.

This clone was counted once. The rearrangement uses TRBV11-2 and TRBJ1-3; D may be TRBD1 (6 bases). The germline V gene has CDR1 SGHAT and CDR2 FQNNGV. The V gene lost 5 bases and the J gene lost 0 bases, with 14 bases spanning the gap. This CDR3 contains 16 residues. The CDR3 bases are TGTGCCAGCAGCCAACCAGGGGTCTACTCTGGAAACACCATATATTTT. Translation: CASSQPGVYSGNTIYF.

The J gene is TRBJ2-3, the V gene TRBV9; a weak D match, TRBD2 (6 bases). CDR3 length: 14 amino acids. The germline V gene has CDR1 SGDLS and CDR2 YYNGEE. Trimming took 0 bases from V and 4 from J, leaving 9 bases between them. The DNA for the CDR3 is TGTGCCAGCAGCGTAGGGCCGGGAGCAGATACGCAGTATTTT. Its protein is CASSVGPGADTQYF.

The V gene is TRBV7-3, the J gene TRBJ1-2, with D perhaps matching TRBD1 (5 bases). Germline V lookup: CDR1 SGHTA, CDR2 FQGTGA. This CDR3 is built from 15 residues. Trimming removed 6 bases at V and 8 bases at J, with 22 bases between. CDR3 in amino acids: CASSLAAGLGRGYTF. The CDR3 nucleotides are TGTGCCAGCAGTTTAGCCGCAGGGCTGGGTAGGGGCTACACCTTC.

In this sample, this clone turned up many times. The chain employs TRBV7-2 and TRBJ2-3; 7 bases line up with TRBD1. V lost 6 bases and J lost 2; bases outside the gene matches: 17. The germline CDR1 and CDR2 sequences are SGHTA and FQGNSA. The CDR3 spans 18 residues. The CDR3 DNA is TGTGCCAGCAGTCCCATTCCTCCTCCGGGACAGACCACAGATACGCAGTATTTT. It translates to CASSPIPPPGQTTDTQYF. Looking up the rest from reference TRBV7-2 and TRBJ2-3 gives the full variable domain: GAGVSQSPSNKVTEKGKDVELRCDPISGHTALYWYRQSLGQGLEFLIYFQGNSAPDKSGLPSDRFSAERTGGSVSTLTIQRTQQEDSAVYLCASSPIPPPGQTTDTQYFGPGTRLTVL.